This T cell receptor beta chain was recorded in a study of T cell responses to AZD1222 COVID-19 vaccine. Study-wide points: Increased Spike-specific TCR breadth and depth were observed after two AZD1222 doses.

Method: immunoSEQ multiplex PCR; TCRdb's copy keeps in-frame clones and lacks some. Of about 100,000 clones listed, about 89% are singletons. Note on this clone: Its antigen is still unknown.

V gave up 5 bases and J gave up 8 bases; unmatched junction bases: 7. The CDR3 spans 14 residues. Germline V CDR1 and CDR2: MGHRA, YSYEKL. The TCR sequence derives from an adult in good health. The chain carries TRBV4-1 and TRBJ1-4, with TRBD1 matching over 8 bases. The source was peripheral blood, collected on day 0 of MenACWY control vaccination. DNA of the CDR3: TGCGCCAGCAGCTTTGACAGGGGAAGGGAAAAACTGTTTTTT. It is translated as CASSFDRGREKLFF.